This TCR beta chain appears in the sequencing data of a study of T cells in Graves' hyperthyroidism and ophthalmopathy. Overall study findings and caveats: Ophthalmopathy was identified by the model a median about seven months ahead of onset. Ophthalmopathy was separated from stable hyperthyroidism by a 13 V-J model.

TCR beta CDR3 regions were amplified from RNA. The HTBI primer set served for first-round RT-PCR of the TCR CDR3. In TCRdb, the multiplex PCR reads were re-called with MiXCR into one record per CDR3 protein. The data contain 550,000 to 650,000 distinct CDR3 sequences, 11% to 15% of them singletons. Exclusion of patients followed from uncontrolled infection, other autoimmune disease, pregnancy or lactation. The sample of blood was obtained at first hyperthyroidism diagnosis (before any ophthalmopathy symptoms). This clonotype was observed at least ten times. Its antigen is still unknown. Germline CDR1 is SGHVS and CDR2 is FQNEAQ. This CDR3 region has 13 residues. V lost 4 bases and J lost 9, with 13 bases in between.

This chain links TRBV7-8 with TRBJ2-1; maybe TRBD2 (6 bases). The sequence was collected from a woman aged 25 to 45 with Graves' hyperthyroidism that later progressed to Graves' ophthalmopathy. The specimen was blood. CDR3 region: CASSSMTSSEQFF. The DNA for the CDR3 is TGTGCCAGCAGCTCCATGACTAGTAGTGAGCAGTTCTTC.